At least ten counts were recorded for the clone carrying this TCR beta chain. Through a sample-barcoded 5' primer and a J-beta primer mix, a second PCR was run for about 7 to 12 cycles. TCRdb ran MiXCR on the 5' RACE reads and lists one entry per CDR3 protein. The sample yields fewer than 750,000 distinct CDR3 sequences, around 50% seen once. Russia was home to the donors, healthy Caucasian individuals aged roughly 6 to 100. The entry originates in a study of blood T cells in healthy people across ages. V lost 11 bases, J lost 0 bases, and 12 bases stayed unmatched. The CDR3 is made up of 17 amino acids. From germline, CDR1 is ENHRY and CDR2 SYGVKD.

The chain carries TRBV10-3 and TRBJ2-1, with 11 bases aligning to TRBD2. The sample was blood. The clonotype was recovered from an elderly woman in good health. CDR3 in amino acids: CAGKGTSGDYSYNEQFF. CDR3 DNA sequence: TGTGCCGGCAAGGGGACTAGCGGAGACTACTCCTACAATGAGCAGTTCTTC.